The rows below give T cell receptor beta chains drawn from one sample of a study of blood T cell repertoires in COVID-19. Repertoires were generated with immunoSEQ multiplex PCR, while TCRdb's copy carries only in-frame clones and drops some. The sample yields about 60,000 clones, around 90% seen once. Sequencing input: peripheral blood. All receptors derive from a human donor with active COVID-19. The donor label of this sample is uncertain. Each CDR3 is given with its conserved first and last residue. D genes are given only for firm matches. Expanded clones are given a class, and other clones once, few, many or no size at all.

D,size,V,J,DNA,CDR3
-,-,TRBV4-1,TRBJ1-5,TGCGCCAGTAGCCAAGGGGCCCTTAGCAATCAGCCCCAGCATTTT,CASSQGALSNQPQHF
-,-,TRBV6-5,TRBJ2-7,TGTGCCAGCAGCGCAACGACCAGGGCCTACGAGCAGTACTTC,CASSATTRAYEQYF
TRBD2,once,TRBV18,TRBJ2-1,TGTGCCAGCTCAGGGCTAGCGGGGGCCACGAGCTCCTACAATGAGCAGTTCTTC,CASSGLAGATSSYNEQFF
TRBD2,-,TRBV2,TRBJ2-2,TGTGCCAGCAGGGTTGGGGGGGACACCGGGGAGCTGTTTTTT,CASRVGGDTGELFF
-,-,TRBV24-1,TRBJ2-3,TGTGCCACCAGTACGGGTAGCACAGATACGCAGTATTTT,CATSTGSTDTQYF
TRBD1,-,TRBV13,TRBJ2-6,TGTGCCAGCAGCTTGGACAGGGTTGGGGCCAACGTCCTGACTTTC,CASSLDRVGANVLTF
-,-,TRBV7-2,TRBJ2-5,TGTGCCAGCAGCAGGGGTTCTATGGAGACCCAGTACTTC,CASSRGSMETQYF
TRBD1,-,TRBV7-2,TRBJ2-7,TGTGCCAGCAGCTTTGGTAGGGGGCAGAACGAGCAGTACTTC,CASSFGRGQNEQYF
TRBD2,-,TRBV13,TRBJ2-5,TGTGCCAGCAGCTCGCCCCTTAGCGGGGGGTATGAGACCCAGTACTTC,CASSSPLSGGYETQYF
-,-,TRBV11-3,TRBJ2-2,TGTGCCAGCAGTCCGGGACACTTCGCGAACACCGGGGAGCTGTTTTTT,CASSPGHFANTGELFF
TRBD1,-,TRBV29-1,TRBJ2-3,TGCAGCGTTGAAGGGGACAGGGGGCGCGGCACAGATACGCAGTATTTT,CSVEGDRGRGTDTQYF
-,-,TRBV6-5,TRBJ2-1,TGTGCCAGCAGTTACAAACCCTCGAGCTCCTACAATGAGCAGTTCTTC,CASSYKPSSSYNEQFF
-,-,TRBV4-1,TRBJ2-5,TGCGCCAGCAGCCAAGTGTTTAGTTCGGAGACCCAGTACTTC,CASSQVFSSETQYF
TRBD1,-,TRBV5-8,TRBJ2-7,TGTGCCAGCAGCCGGGACAGGTACGAGCAGTACTTC,CASSRDRYEQYF
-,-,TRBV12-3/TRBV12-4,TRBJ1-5,TGTGCCAGCAGTGCCCAGCGGCATCAGCCCCAGCATTTT,CASSAQRHQPQHF
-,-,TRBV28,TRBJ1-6,TGTGCCAGCAGCCCACTAAAAAATTCACCCCTCCACTTT,CASSPLKNSPLHF
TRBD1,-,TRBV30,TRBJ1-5,TGTGCCTGGACTCCAGCCCCAGGGGGAAATCAGCCCCAGCATTTT,CAWTPAPGGNQPQHF
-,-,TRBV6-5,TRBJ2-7,TGTGCCAGCAGCCCATTGGCAGGGTTCTACGAGCAGTACTTC,CASSPLAGFYEQYF
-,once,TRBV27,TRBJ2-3,TGTGCCAGCAGTTTAACGGGCGACAGGGATACGCAGTATTTT,CASSLTGDRDTQYF
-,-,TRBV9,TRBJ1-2,TGTGCCAGCAGCGACCTCAGGGTTTCTCACTATGGCTACACCTTC,CASSDLRVSHYGYTF
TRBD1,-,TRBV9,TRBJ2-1,TGTGCCAGCAGCGTAGCTCCAGGGGGAAACGAGCAGTTCTTC,CASSVAPGGNEQFF
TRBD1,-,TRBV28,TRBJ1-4,TGTGCCAGCAGTACCCCGACAGGGGGCACTGAAAAACTGTTTTTT,CASSTPTGGTEKLFF
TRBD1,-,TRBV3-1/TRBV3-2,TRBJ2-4,TGTGCCAGCAGCCCGGACAGGATACAAAACATTCAGTACTTC,CASSPDRIQNIQYF
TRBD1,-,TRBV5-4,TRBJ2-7,TGTGCCAGCAGCCCGGGACAGGTTCTGCACGAGCAGTACTTC,CASSPGQVLHEQYF
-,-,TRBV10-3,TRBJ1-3,TGTGCCATCAGTGAGTCGGGCAGGGCACTAAACACCATATATTTT,CAISESGRALNTIYF
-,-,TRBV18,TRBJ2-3,TGTGCCAGCTCACCAGGCAGGAAAAGCACAGATACGCAGTATTTT,CASSPGRKSTDTQYF
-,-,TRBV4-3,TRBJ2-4,TGCGCCAGCAGCCAAGATTATCCAGAAGCCAAAAACATTCAGTACTTC,CASSQDYPEAKNIQYF
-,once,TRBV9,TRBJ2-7,TGTGCCAGCAGCCTGGACAGCTCCTACGAGCAGTACTTC,CASSLDSSYEQYF
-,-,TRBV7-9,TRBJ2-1,TGTGCCAGCAGCTTAGTTTTAGATGAGCAGTTCTTC,CASSLVLDEQFF
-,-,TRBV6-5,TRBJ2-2,TGTGCCAGCAGTTACTCGGAGGGGACCGGGGAGCTGTTTTTT,CASSYSEGTGELFF
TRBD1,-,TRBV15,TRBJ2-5,TGTGCCACCAGCAGAGGACAGGGCCAAGAGACCCAGTACTTC,CATSRGQGQETQYF
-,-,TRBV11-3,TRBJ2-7,TGTGCCAGCAGCTCCTGGGACAACTCCTACGAGCAGTACTTC,CASSSWDNSYEQYF
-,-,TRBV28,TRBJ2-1,TGTGCCAGCAGTTTCCCCCGCGGACACGATGAGCAGTTCTTC,CASSFPRGHDEQFF
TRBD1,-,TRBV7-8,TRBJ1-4,TGTGCCAGCAGCCGGGACAGCCCCCTCTCTAATGAAAAACTGTTTTTT,CASSRDSPLSNEKLFF
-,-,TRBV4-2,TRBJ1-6,TGTGCCAGCAGCCAAGAAATCCAGGGGTCCTATAATTCACCCCTCCACTTT,CASSQEIQGSYNSPLHF
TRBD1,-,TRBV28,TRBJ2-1,TGTGCCAGCAGTCCATACTACTCCCGACAGGGTGGCTCCTACAATGAGCAGTTCTTC,CASSPYYSRQGGSYNEQFF
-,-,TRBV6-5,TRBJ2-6,TGTGCCAGCAGCAGCAGGGACTCTGGGGCCAACGTCCTGACTTTC,CASSSRDSGANVLTF
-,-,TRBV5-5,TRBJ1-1,TGTGCCAGCAGCTCCCCCGGGGTGAAGACTGAAGCTTTCTTT,CASSSPGVKTEAFF
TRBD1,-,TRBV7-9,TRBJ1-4,TGTGCCAGCAGCTTAGCGATGGACAGGGAAGAAAAACTGTTTTTT,CASSLAMDREEKLFF
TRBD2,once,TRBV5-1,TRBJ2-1,TGCGCCAGCAGCTTGAGAGGACTAGCGAGAGGCAATGAGCAGTTCTTC,CASSLRGLARGNEQFF